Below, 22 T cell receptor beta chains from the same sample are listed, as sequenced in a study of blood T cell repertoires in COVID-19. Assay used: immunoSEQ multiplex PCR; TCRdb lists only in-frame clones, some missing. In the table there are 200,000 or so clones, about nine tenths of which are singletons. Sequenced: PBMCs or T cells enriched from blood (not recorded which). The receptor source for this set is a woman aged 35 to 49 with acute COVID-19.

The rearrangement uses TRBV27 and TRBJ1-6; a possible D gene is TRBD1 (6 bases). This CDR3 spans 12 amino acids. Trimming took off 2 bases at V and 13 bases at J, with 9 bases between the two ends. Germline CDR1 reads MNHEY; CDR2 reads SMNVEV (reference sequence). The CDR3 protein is CASSLEGGPLHF. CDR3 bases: TGTGCCAGCAGTTTAGAGGGGGGGCCCCTCCACTTT.

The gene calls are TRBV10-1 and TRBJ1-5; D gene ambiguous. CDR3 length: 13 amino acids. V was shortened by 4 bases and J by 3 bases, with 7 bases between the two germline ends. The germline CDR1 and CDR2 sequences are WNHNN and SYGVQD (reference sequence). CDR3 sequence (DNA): TGCGCCAGCAGTGCGGGAATCAATCAGCCCCAGCATTTT. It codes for CASSAGINQPQHF.

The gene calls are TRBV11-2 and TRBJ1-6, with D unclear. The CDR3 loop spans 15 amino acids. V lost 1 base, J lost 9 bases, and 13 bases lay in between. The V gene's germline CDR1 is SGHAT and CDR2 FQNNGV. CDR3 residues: CASSLVGGFGSPLHF. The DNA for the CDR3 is TGTGCCAGCAGCTTAGTTGGTGGTTTCGGTTCACCCCTCCACTTT.

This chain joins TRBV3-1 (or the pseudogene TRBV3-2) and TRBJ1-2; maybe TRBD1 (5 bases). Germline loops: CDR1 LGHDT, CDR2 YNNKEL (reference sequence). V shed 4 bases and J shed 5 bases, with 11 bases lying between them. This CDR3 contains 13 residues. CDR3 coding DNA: TGTGCCAGCAGCCGGGGACTCGGTTATGGCTACACCTTC. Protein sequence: CASSRGLGYGYTF.

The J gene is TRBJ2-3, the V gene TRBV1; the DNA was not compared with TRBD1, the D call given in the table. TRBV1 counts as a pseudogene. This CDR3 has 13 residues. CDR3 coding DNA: TGCACCAGCAGCCAACCAACGCAGTACACGCAGTATTTT. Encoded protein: CTSSQPTQYTQYF.

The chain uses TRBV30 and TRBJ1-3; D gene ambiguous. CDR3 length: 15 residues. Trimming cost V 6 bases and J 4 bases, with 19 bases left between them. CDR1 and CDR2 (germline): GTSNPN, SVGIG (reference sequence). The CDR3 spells CACLPKRLPGNTIYF. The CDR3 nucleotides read TGTGCCTGCCTCCCCAAGAGACTTCCGGGAAACACCATATATTTT.

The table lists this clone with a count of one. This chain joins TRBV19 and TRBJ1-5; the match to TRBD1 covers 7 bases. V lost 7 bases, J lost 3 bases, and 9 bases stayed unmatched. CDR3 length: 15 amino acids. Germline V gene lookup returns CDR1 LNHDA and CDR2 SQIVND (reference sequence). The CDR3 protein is CASNPTGDPNQPQHF. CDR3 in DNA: TGTGCCAGTAACCCAACAGGGGACCCCAATCAGCCCCAGCATTTT.

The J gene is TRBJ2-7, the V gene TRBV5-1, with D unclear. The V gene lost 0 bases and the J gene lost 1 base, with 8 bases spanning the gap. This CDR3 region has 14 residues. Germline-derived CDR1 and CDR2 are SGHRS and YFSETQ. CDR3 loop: CASSLEPLSYEQYV. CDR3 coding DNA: TGCGCCAGCAGCTTGGAACCACTATCCTACGAGCAGTACGTC.

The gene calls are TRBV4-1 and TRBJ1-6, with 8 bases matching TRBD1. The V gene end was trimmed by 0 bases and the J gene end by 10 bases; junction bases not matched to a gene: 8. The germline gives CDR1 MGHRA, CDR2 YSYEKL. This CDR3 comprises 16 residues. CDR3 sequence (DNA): TGCGCCAGCAGCCAAGATGAGCAGGGGGCGAGGTCACCCCTCCACTTT. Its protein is CASSQDEQGARSPLHF.

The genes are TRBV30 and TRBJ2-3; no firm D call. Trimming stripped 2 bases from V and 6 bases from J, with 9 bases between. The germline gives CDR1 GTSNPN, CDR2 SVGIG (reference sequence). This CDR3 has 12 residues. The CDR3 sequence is CAWSRVDDTQYF. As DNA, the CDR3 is TGTGCCTGGAGTCGGGTTGACGATACGCAGTATTTT.

The CDR3 DNA is TGTGCCAGTAGTCGGCGGCAGGGGAACACTGAAGCTTTCTTT. Translating gives CASSRRQGNTEAFF. The chain couples TRBV19 to TRBJ1-1; perhaps TRBD1 as D (5 bases). The germline V and J ends were trimmed by 5 bases and 1 base, with 11 bases remaining between them. From germline, CDR1 is LNHDA and CDR2 SQIVND (reference sequence). This CDR3 is 14 amino acids long.

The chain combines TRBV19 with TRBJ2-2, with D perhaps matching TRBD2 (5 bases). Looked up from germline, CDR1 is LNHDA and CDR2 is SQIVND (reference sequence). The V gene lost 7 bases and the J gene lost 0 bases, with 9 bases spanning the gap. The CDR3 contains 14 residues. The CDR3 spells CASTGNANTGELFF. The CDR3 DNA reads TGTGCCAGTACGGGAAACGCGAACACCGGGGAGCTGTTTTTT.

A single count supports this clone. The CDR3 coding sequence is TGTGCCAGCAGGTCCTTCTTTAACTATGGCTACACCTTC. This codes for CASRSFFNYGYTF. This chain connects TRBV7-9 to TRBJ1-2; D gene ambiguous. The CDR3 length is 13 residues. In germline, CDR1 is SEHNR, CDR2 FQNEAQ (reference sequence). Trimming cost V 6 bases and J 1 base, with 9 bases left between them.

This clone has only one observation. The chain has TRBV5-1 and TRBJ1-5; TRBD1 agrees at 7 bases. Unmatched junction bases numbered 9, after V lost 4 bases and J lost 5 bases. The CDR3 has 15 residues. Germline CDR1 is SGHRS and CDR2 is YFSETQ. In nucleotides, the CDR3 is TGCGCCAGCAGCAAGGTTTGGCAGGGGGATCAGCCCCAGCATTTT. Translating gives CASSKVWQGDQPQHF.

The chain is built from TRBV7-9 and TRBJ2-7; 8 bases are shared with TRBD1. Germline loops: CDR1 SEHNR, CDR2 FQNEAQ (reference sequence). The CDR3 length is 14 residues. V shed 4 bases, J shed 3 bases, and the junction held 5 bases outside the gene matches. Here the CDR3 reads CASSSRQGNYEQYF. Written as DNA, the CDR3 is TGTGCCAGCAGCTCTCGACAGGGGAACTACGAGCAGTACTTC.

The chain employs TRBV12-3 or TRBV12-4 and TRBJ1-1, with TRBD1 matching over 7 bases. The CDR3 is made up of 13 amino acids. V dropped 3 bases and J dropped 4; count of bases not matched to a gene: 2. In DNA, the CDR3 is TGTGCCAGCAGTTTCCAGGGGGGCACTGAAGCTTTCTTT. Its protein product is CASSFQGGTEAFF.

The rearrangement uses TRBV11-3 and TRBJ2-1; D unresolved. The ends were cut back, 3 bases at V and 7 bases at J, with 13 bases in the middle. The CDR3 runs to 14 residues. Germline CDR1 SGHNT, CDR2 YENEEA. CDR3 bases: TGTGCCAGCAGCTTGTTAGCTATCCGAAATGAGCAGTTCTTC. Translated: CASSLLAIRNEQFF.

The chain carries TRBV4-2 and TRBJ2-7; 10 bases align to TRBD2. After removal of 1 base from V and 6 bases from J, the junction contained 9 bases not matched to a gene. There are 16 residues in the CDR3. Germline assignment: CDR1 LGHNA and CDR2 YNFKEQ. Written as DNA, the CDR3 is TGTGCCAGCAGCCAAGGGGTTGCGTTAGCGGGGGGCGAGCAGTACTTC. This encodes CASSQGVALAGGEQYF.

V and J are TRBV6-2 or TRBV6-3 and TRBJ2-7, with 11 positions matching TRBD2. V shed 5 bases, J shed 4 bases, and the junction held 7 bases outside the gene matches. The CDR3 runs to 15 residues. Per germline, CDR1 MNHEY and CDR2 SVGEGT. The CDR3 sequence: CASSRLAGPIYEQYF. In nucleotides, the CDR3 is TGTGCCAGCAGTCGACTAGCGGGGCCGATTTACGAGCAGTACTTC.

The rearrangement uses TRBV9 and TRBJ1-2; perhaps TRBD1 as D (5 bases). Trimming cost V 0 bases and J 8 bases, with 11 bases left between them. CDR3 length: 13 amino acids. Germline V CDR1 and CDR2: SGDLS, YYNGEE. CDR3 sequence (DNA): TGTGCCAGCAGCGTAGGGGGATGGGGCGGCTACACCTTC. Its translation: CASSVGGWGGYTF.

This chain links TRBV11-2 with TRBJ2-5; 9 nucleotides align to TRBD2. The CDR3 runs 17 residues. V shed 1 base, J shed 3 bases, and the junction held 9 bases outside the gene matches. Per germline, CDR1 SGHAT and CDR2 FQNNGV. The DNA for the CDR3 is TGTGCCAGCAGCTTAGGGGCTGGGTTAGCGGGAGAAGAGACCCAGTACTTC. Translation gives CASSLGAGLAGEETQYF.

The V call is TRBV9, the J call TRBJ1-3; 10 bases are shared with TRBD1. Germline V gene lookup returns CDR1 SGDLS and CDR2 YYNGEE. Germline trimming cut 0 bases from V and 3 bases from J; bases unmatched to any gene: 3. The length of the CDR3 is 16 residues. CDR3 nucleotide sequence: TGTGCCAGCAGCGTAGGGGACAGGGGATTTGGAAACACCATATATTTT. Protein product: CASSVGDRGFGNTIYF.